This passage covers 17 T cell receptor beta chains from one sample sequenced in a study of T-cell memory formation after mild COVID-19. TCRdb itself ran the 5' RACE reads through MiXCR, one entry per CDR3 protein. The sample yields 300,000 to 400,000 distinct CDR3 sequences, 25% to 30% seen once. The sequencing input was PBMCs or a T cell subset sorted from them (not recorded which). Receptor source: an adult woman who had mild COVID-19 (a few samples of this study predate the infection). Cell type and time point are not known.

This clonotype has a handful of counts. The chain has TRBV23-1 and TRBJ1-1; D is possibly TRBD1 (6 bases). TRBV23-1 is noted as an ORF with a role that remains uncertain. V was shortened by 5 bases and J by 0 bases, with 13 bases between the two germline ends. The length of the CDR3 is 15 residues. The CDR3 sequence: CASSKTGTMNTEAFF. The DNA for the CDR3 is TGCGCCAGCAGTAAGACAGGAACCATGAACACTGAAGCTTTCTTT.

The chain joins TRBV6-5 to TRBJ2-5; D possibly matches TRBD1 or TRBD2 (6 bases each). The V end was cut by 5 bases, the J end by 1 base, with 20 bases between. The CDR3 runs to 17 residues. CDR1 and CDR2 (germline): MNHEY, SVGAGI. The chain's CDR3 is CASSTRWGGTPQETQYF. The CDR3 nucleotides are TGTGCCAGCAGTACCCGCTGGGGCGGGACACCCCAAGAGACCCAGTACTTC.

This clonotype was counted many times. The chain is built from TRBV7-9 and TRBJ2-1, with 11 bases matching TRBD2. The CDR3 loop spans 15 amino acids. Trimming removed 6 bases from V and 5 bases from J; junction bases left unmatched: 6. The V gene's germline CDR1 is SEHNR and CDR2 FQNEAQ (reference sequence). The CDR3 spells CASSQGTSGNNEQFF. In nucleotides, the CDR3 is TGTGCCAGCAGTCAGGGGACTAGCGGCAACAATGAGCAGTTCTTC.

The V and J genes are TRBV19 and TRBJ2-2, with 7 bases identical to TRBD1. CDR3 length equals 11 residues. Germline assignment: CDR1 LNHDA and CDR2 SQIVND (reference sequence). The V segment lost 9 bases and the J segment 6 bases; nucleotides outside the gene matches: 1. The CDR3 sequence: CASDRAGELFF. CDR3 coding DNA: TGTGCCAGCGACAGGGCCGGGGAGCTGTTTTTT. Drawing the rest from reference TRBV19 and TRBJ2-2, the complete variable domain is DGGITQSPKYLFRKEGQNVTLSCEQNLNHDAMYWYRQDPGQGLRLIYYSQIVNDFQKGDIAEGYSVSREKKESFPLTVTSAQKNPTAFYLCASDRAGELFFGEGSRLTVL.

With regard to this clonotype: An end of the junction differs from the germline gene, which may be a read error. V gene TRBV10-3 combines with J gene TRBJ2-7, with 10 bases lining up with TRBD1. The length of the CDR3 is 11 residues. The germline gives CDR1 ENHRY, CDR2 SYGVKD. Here the CDR3 DNA reads TGTGCCAGCGGACAGGGGGGTAATTTGTGCTTC. Amino acids: CASGQGGNLCF.

The gene calls are TRBV7-2 and TRBJ2-5; 7 bases match TRBD1. The trim removed 6 bases at V and 5 bases at J, leaving 18 bases unmatched. From germline, CDR1 is SGHTA and CDR2 FQGNSA. The CDR3 runs 17 residues. The CDR3 bases are TGTGCCAGCAGACCAGATCACAGGGGACCCAATCTGGAGACCCAGTACTTC. Protein: CASRPDHRGPNLETQYF.

The J gene is TRBJ2-3, the V gene TRBV4-1; 16 nucleotides match TRBD2. CDR3 length equals 17 residues. Germline V gene lookup returns CDR1 MGHRA and CDR2 YSYEKL. V was pared by 1 base and J by 3 bases, with 1 base of the junction left unmatched. CDR3: CASSQVGLAGGTDTQYF. CDR3 bases: TGCGCCAGCAGCCAAGTGGGACTAGCGGGGGGGACAGATACGCAGTATTTT.

The rearrangement links TRBV2 to TRBJ2-7, with 9 nucleotides matching TRBD1. The CDR3 has 16 residues. Germline loops: CDR1 SNHLY, CDR2 FYNNEI. V was pared by 3 bases and J by 8 bases, with 14 bases of the junction left unmatched. CDR3 loop: CASSESKAQGASKQYF. DNA of the CDR3: TGTGCCAGCAGTGAGTCAAAGGCACAGGGGGCTTCTAAGCAGTACTTC.

Only a few counts were recorded for this clonotype. This CDR3 reads CSVVALKAEAFF. The DNA of the CDR3 is TGCAGCGTTGTGGCCTTGAAGGCTGAAGCTTTCTTT. The chain employs TRBV29-1 and TRBJ1-1; D is ambiguous. From germline, CDR1 is SQVTM and CDR2 ANQGSEA. V gave up 4 bases and J gave up 6 bases, with 12 bases separating them. The CDR3 totals 12 residues.

The rearrangement joins TRBV7-2 to TRBJ1-1, with a possible D match to TRBD1 (6 bases). In germline, CDR1 is SGHTA, CDR2 FQGNSA. Trimming cost V 1 base and J 5 bases, with 14 bases left between them. This CDR3 is 15 amino acids long. CDR3 amino acids: CASSLVRGGSTEAFF. The DNA for the CDR3 is TGTGCCAGCAGCTTAGTCAGGGGCGGGTCGACTGAAGCTTTCTTT.

The CDR3 region is CASSLARLAGGIYNEQFF. As DNA, the CDR3 is TGTGCCAGCAGTTTAGCCCGACTAGCGGGGGGCATCTACAATGAGCAGTTCTTC. This chain links TRBV12-3 or TRBV12-4 with TRBJ2-1; 13 nucleotides match TRBD2. The CDR3 is made up of 18 amino acids. V dropped 0 bases and J dropped 3; count of bases not matched to a gene: 5.

This clonotype was observed a handful of times. The CDR3 protein is CASSEGQGADTQYF. The CDR3 DNA reads TGTGCCAGCAGTGAGGGACAGGGAGCAGATACGCAGTATTTT. The rearrangement links TRBV6-4 to TRBJ2-3; TRBD1 aligns across 9 bases. Unmatched junction bases numbered 2, after V lost 3 bases and J lost 4 bases. Germline V gene data show CDR1 as MRHNA and CDR2 as SNTAGT. This CDR3 comprises 14 residues.

This clonotype was counted only a few times. The rearrangement joins TRBV5-1 to TRBJ2-3; 9 bases match TRBD2. The CDR3 totals 15 residues. The J segment lost 7 bases and the V segment lost 0 bases, leaving 6 bases of the junction unmatched. CDR1 and CDR2 (germline): SGHRS, YFSETQ. The CDR3 loop is CASSLAASGKNTQYF. The CDR3 bases are TGCGCCAGCAGCTTGGCCGCTAGCGGGAAGAATACGCAGTATTTT.

This clonotype was recorded a few times. The V and J genes are TRBV5-1 and TRBJ1-1; 10 positions match TRBD1. This CDR3 spans 17 amino acids. The J segment lost 4 bases and the V segment lost 1 base, leaving 10 bases of the junction unmatched. From germline, CDR1 is SGHRS and CDR2 YFSETQ. The CDR3 loop reads CASSLNPAGTGATEAFF. CDR3 nucleotide sequence: TGCGCCAGCAGCTTGAACCCGGCCGGGACAGGGGCCACTGAAGCTTTCTTT.

This clonotype came up a few times. CDR3 coding DNA: TGTGCCAGCAGGAAACAGGGGGCGTTCGACCGGGAGCTGTTTTTT. This gives the protein CASRKQGAFDRELFF. This chain uses TRBV6-2 or TRBV6-3 with TRBJ2-2; the match to TRBD1 covers 9 bases. V shed 6 bases, J shed 9 bases, and the junction held 11 bases outside the gene matches. The CDR3 runs to 15 residues. The germline gives CDR1 MNHEY, CDR2 SVGEGT.

This clonotype was observed a few times. The rearrangement links TRBV4-2 to TRBJ2-3; D gene unclear. The CDR3 totals 12 residues. The V gene lost 3 bases and the J gene lost 5 bases, with 6 bases spanning the gap. Germline V gene sequence: CDR1 LGHNA, CDR2 YNFKEQ. CDR3 sequence: CASSQPEDTQYF. The CDR3 nucleotides read TGTGCCAGCAGCCAGCCGGAAGATACGCAGTATTTT.

The chain is built from TRBV7-3 and TRBJ2-5; 10 bases fit TRBD2. Looked up from germline, CDR1 is SGHTA and CDR2 is FQGTGA. V shed 1 base, J shed 4 bases, and the junction held 9 bases outside the gene matches. The CDR3 has 17 residues. This CDR3 is CASSLKGASGGAETQYF. The CDR3 bases are TGTGCCAGCAGCTTAAAGGGGGCTAGCGGGGGAGCAGAGACCCAGTACTTC. Combining the CDR3 with reference TRBV7-3 and TRBJ2-5 gives the whole variable domain GAGVSQTPSNKVTEKGKYVELRCDPISGHTALYWYRQSLGQGPEFLIYFQGTGAADDSGLPNDRFFAVRPEGSVSTLKIQRTERGDSAVYLCASSLKGASGGAETQYFGPGTRLLVL.